Here is one TCR beta chain with its context. The CDR3 has 14 amino acids. The V end lost 4 bases, the J end lost 4 bases, and 13 bases lay between the germline ends. Germline CDR1 SGHDN, CDR2 FVKESK. The sample belongs to a study of blood T cell repertoires in COVID-19. For the study at large: PBMCs, B-cell-depleted T cells, or T cells were the source of the cDNA or gDNA that made up the material.

Data came from immunoSEQ multiplex PCR; TCRdb stores just in-frame clones and leaves some out. The sample lists some 200,000 clones, about 91% occurring once. This clonotype was obtained from a man aged 30 to 39 with acute or convalescent COVID-19. Sequencing was performed on peripheral blood. The chain recombines TRBV14 with TRBJ1-1; D unresolved. The CDR3 reads CASSLRVYGTEAFF. In DNA, the CDR3 is TGTGCCAGCAGCCTCCGTGTCTACGGCACTGAAGCTTTCTTT.